The rows below give T cell receptor beta chains drawn from one sample of a study of blood T cell repertoires in COVID-19. Measured with immunoSEQ multiplex PCR; TCRdb has only the in-frame clones, and not every one. The sample lists 300,000 or so clones; roughly nine tenths were seen once. Material: peripheral blood. These receptors all come from a man younger than 35 who had recovered from COVID-19. CDR3s include the opening cysteine and the closing phenylalanine or tryptophan. A D gene is named only where the DNA matches it firmly. Only part of the rows carry a size: once, few, many, or a class if the clone is expanded.

V gene	J gene	D gene	clone size	CDR3 DNA	CDR3 protein
TRBV20-1	TRBJ2-7	NA	NA	TGCAGTGCCGAGGGCGCCTACGAGCAGTACTTC	CSAEGAYEQYF
TRBV5-1	TRBJ2-3	NA	once	TGCGCCAGCAGCCCACGTGAGGGAGATACGCAGTATTTT	CASSPREGDTQYF
TRBV4-3	TRBJ1-5	NA	NA	TGCGCCAGCAGCCAAGATGGGCGACAGCCCCAGCATTTT	CASSQDGRQPQHF
TRBV7-6	TRBJ1-3	NA	NA	TGTGCCAGCAGCTCTAGAAACACCATATATTTT	CASSSRNTIYF
TRBV5-4	TRBJ2-1	NA	NA	TGTGCCAGCAGCGGTACAGGGGACTTCTCCTACAATGAGCAGTTCTTC	CASSGTGDFSYNEQFF
TRBV18	TRBJ1-4	NA	NA	TGTGCCAGCTCACCAGGAGGGAATGAAAGGGGACTGTTTTTT	CASSPGGNERGLFF
TRBV4-3	TRBJ1-1	NA	NA	TGCGCCAGCAGCCAAGATGGAGGGTTCGACAGATTGAACACTGAAGCTTTCTTT	CASSQDGGFDRLNTEAFF
TRBV30	TRBJ1-6	TRBD1	NA	TGTGCCTGTTCTCGGACAGGCAGCTCCTATAATTCACCCCTCCACTTT	CACSRTGSSYNSPLHF
TRBV4-1	TRBJ2-7	NA	NA	TGCGCCAGCAGCCAAGAATTAAACGGAGGCTACGAGCAGTACTTC	CASSQELNGGYEQYF
TRBV18	TRBJ2-7	TRBD1	NA	TGTGCCAGCGGAAGACAGGGGGCATACGAGCAGTACTTC	CASGRQGAYEQYF
TRBV2	TRBJ1-2	NA	once	TGTGCCAGCAGTGACTTGTCATTTAGCTATGGCTACACCTTC	CASSDLSFSYGYTF
TRBV14	TRBJ1-2	NA	NA	TGTGCCAGCAGCCATACAGGGTATGGCTACACCTTC	CASSHTGYGYTF
TRBV4-1	TRBJ1-4	NA	NA	TGCGCCAGCAGCCAAGATCCTTTACAGGCAGGTGAAAAACTGTTTTTT	CASSQDPLQAGEKLFF
TRBV5-1	TRBJ2-7	TRBD1	NA	TGCGCCAGCAAGAGATTCGAAGGGGGCGCAGAACTTCCCGAGCAGTACTTC	CASKRFEGGAELPEQYF
TRBV18	TRBJ1-1	NA	NA	TGTGCCAGCTCACCACGGACTTACACTGAAGCTTTCTTT	CASSPRTYTEAFF
TRBV11-3	TRBJ2-2	TRBD1	NA	TGTGCCAGCAGCCCACAGGGGAGAGCAGTAGGCGGGGAGCTGTTTTTT	CASSPQGRAVGGELFF
TRBV7-9	TRBJ2-2	TRBD2	once	TGTGCCAGCAGCCCCCCGATGGGACTAGCGGGGGCCTCCGGGGAGCTGTTTTTT	CASSPPMGLAGASGELFF
TRBV6-1	TRBJ2-7	NA	once	TGTGCCAGCAGTGAATTCAGGACAAGCTACGAGCAGTACTTC	CASSEFRTSYEQYF
TRBV25-1	TRBJ2-7	NA	NA	TGTGCCAGCAGCCTCGGTTACGAGCAGTACTTC	CASSLGYEQYF
TRBV7-3	TRBJ2-3	NA	NA	TGTGCCAGCAGCGGCCAGTCGGGGTCTCAAGATACGCAGTATTTT	CASSGQSGSQDTQYF
TRBV29-1	TRBJ2-7	NA	NA	TGCAGCGTTGAAAGTCCTCCAGCCTACGAGCAGTACTTC	CSVESPPAYEQYF
TRBV24-1	TRBJ2-2	NA	few	TGTGCCACCAGTGCTAGGCAAACCGGGGAGCTGTTTTTT	CATSARQTGELFF
TRBV5-4	TRBJ2-7	TRBD1	NA	TGTGCCAGCAGTCCCGGACAGGGACGTGACGAGCAGTACTTC	CASSPGQGRDEQYF
TRBV7-9	TRBJ1-5	NA	NA	TGTGCCAGCAGTCCTATAAATCAGCCCCAGCATTTT	CASSPINQPQHF
TRBV3-1/TRBV3-2	TRBJ2-2	NA	NA	TGTGCCAGCAGCCAAGGACTGGCCGCCAGCGGGGAGCTGTTTTTT	CASSQGLAASGELFF
TRBV5-1	TRBJ2-7	NA	NA	TGCGCCAGCAGCCAGTGGGGGAGAGCCCCAGGGGCCTACGAGCAGTACTTC	CASSQWGRAPGAYEQYF
TRBV12-3/TRBV12-4	TRBJ2-1	NA	NA	TGTGCCATCAGAGGGGGCAATGAGCAGTTCTTC	CAIRGGNEQFF
TRBV30	TRBJ1-2	NA	NA	TGTGCCTGGAGTGTAAACAGGCTATATGGCTACACCTTC	CAWSVNRLYGYTF
TRBV12-3/TRBV12-4	TRBJ1-1	TRBD1	NA	TGTGCCAGCCAACCGGGACAGGGGGCTGAAGCTTTCTTT	CASQPGQGAEAFF
TRBV30	TRBJ1-6	NA	NA	TGTGCCTGGAGTAGAGGGTATGACTCACCCCTCCACTTT	CAWSRGYDSPLHF
TRBV11-2	TRBJ2-7	NA	NA	TGTGCCAGCAGCTTTCGGGGGAGTCAGTACGAGCAGTACTTC	CASSFRGSQYEQYF
TRBV3-1/TRBV3-2	TRBJ1-2	TRBD1	once	TGTGCCAGCAGCCCCGGACAGGGAGAGTATGGCTACACCTTC	CASSPGQGEYGYTF
TRBV11-2	TRBJ1-2	NA	few	TGTGCCAGCAGCCCCGGGGGGGCCTATGGCTACACCTTC	CASSPGGAYGYTF
TRBV18	TRBJ2-5	TRBD2	NA	TGTGCCAGCTCACCAACGGGGGGGGAGACCCAGTACTTC	CASSPTGGETQYF
TRBV3-1/TRBV3-2	TRBJ1-3	TRBD1	NA	TGTGCCAGCAGCCTGGACGGGACAGCTGGAAACACCATATATTTT	CASSLDGTAGNTIYF
TRBV5-4	TRBJ1-1	NA	NA	TGTGCCAGCAGCTTGGGACAGGACTACACTGAAGCTTTCTTT	CASSLGQDYTEAFF
TRBV4-1	TRBJ2-1	NA	NA	TGCGCCAGCAGCCGGAACGGGTACAATGAGCAGTTCTTC	CASSRNGYNEQFF
TRBV3-1/TRBV3-2	TRBJ1-1	TRBD1	NA	TGTGCCAGCAGCCAAGATTTGGGACAGGGTTTTGGCACTGAAGCTTTCTTT	CASSQDLGQGFGTEAFF
TRBV12-5	TRBJ1-5	NA	NA	TGTGCTAGTGGTTTGGCACCCCCAGGGGTTGAGCCCCAGCATTTT	CASGLAPPGVEPQHF
TRBV9	TRBJ1-5	TRBD1	NA	TGTGCCAGCAGCGCTGCAGGGGGCGATCAGCCCCAGCATTTT	CASSAAGGDQPQHF
TRBV19	TRBJ2-3	NA	NA	TGTGCCAGTAGTGCCACCATGGGGGGGGGCCCAACAGATACGCAGTATTTT	CASSATMGGGPTDTQYF
TRBV5-5	TRBJ1-6	NA	NA	TGTGCCAGCAGCTTGGTGCTCGTCTCGGGTTCACCCCTCCACTTT	CASSLVLVSGSPLHF
TRBV12-5	TRBJ1-4	NA	NA	TGTGCTAGTGGCACGGAGGGAATTAAGCTGTTTTTT	CASGTEGIKLFF
TRBV14	TRBJ1-1	TRBD1	once	TGTGCCAGCAGCCGTGGGACAGGGGGTCGGACTGAAGCTTTCTTT	CASSRGTGGRTEAFF
TRBV5-6	TRBJ1-4	NA	few	TGTGCCAGCAGCTTGGACCGGGGGAGAAAACTGTTTTTT	CASSLDRGRKLFF
TRBV12-3/TRBV12-4	TRBJ1-2	NA	NA	TGTGCCAGCAGTTTAACAGAATTCTATGGCTACACCTTC	CASSLTEFYGYTF
TRBV18	TRBJ1-2	NA	once	TGTGCCAGCTCACCACCGTACAGGGTGGGTGGCTACACCTTC	CASSPPYRVGGYTF
TRBV19	TRBJ2-7	NA	NA	TGTGCCAGTAGTGCCCGAGCCATAGCGCCCGGCTCCTACGAGCAGTACTTC	CASSARAIAPGSYEQYF